The 16 T cell receptor beta chains below come from one sample, sequenced in a study of cytomegalovirus exposure and HLA in healthy donors. Both 60 Vbeta primers and 13 Jbeta primers went into the PCR. Assay: immunoSEQ multiplex PCR; the TCRdb copy retains only in-frame clones and omits some. The data contain some 170,000 clones, around 81% of them singletons. The source material was PBMCs. The source of these receptors is a woman aged 18-30 years in good health and CMV-seropositive.

The chain links TRBV11-3 to TRBJ2-3; a weak D match, TRBD2 (6 bases). Germline V gives CDR1 SGHNT, CDR2 YENEEA. The CDR3 length is 14 residues. Trimming pared 3 bases from V and 2 bases from J, leaving 9 bases between. CDR3 amino acids: CASSLRGLTDTQYF. The CDR3 DNA reads as TGTGCCAGCAGCTTGCGGGGCCTCACAGATACGCAGTATTTT.

This chain links TRBV30 with TRBJ1-2; 8 positions match TRBD1. The CDR3 consists of 15 residues. After removal of 7 bases from V and 7 bases from J, the junction contained 17 bases not matched to a gene. The germline gives CDR1 GTSNPN, CDR2 SVGIG (reference sequence). The CDR3 DNA is TGTGCCTATGCGGGACAGGTCAAGAGGTGTTGTGGCTACACCTTC. Translation: CAYAGQVKRCCGYTF.

This chain connects TRBV6-1 to TRBJ2-7; TRBD1 matches 7 bases. CDR1 MNHNS and CDR2 SASEGT come from the germline V gene. V lost 0 bases to trimming and J lost 3 bases; unmatched junction nucleotides: 2. The CDR3 is made up of 14 amino acids. The CDR3 region is CASSEAYRGYEQYF. The DNA of the CDR3 is TGTGCCAGCAGTGAAGCTTACAGGGGCTACGAGCAGTACTTC.

This rearrangement joins TRBV27 to TRBJ2-7; TRBD1 might be the D (6 bases). Germline V gene lookup returns CDR1 MNHEY and CDR2 SMNVEV (reference sequence). The CDR3 has 13 amino acids. V was pared by 10 bases and J by 0 bases, with 13 bases between. CDR3 DNA sequence: TGTGCCACCCGACAGGACCCCTCCTACGAGCAGTACTTC. Protein sequence: CATRQDPSYEQYF.

The chain is built from TRBV6-5 and TRBJ1-1, with D perhaps matching TRBD1 (6 bases). This CDR3 is 16 amino acids long. V lost 4 bases, J lost 8 bases, and 23 bases lay in between. Germline V gives CDR1 MNHEY, CDR2 SVGAGI. CDR3 residues: CASSSTLNRVSQEAFF. CDR3 nucleotide sequence: TGTGCCAGCAGTTCTACGTTAAACAGGGTTTCCCAGGAAGCTTTCTTT.

The chain is built from TRBV5-8 and TRBJ1-2; 8 bases agree with TRBD1. CDR1 SGHTS and CDR2 YDEGEE come from the germline V gene. With 3 bases clipped from V and 6 bases from J, the junction kept 10 bases outside the gene matches. This CDR3 has 15 residues. Written as DNA, the CDR3 is TGTGCCAGCAGCTCGGTGGAGTGGACAGGGAATGGCTACACCTTC. Protein product: CASSSVEWTGNGYTF.

The V gene is TRBV5-6, the J gene TRBJ2-7, with 12 nucleotides matching TRBD2. Trimming cost V 4 bases and J 4 bases; bases outside gene matches: 3. CDR3 size: 14 residues. Germline lookup yields CDR1 SGHDT and CDR2 YYEEEE. The CDR3 region is CASSATSGGYEQYF. The CDR3, as DNA: TGTGCCAGCAGCGCGACTAGCGGGGGATACGAGCAGTACTTC.

The chain uses TRBV13 and TRBJ2-3; tentative D call: TRBD2 (5 bases). Germline V gene data show CDR1 as PRHDT and CDR2 as FYEKMQ (reference sequence). The V end was cut by 0 bases, the J end by 6 bases, with 13 bases between. The CDR3 has 15 residues. The CDR3 protein is CASSLGSGRIDTQYF. The CDR3 region has the DNA TGTGCCAGCAGCTTAGGCAGCGGACGCATCGATACGCAGTATTTT.

This chain joins TRBV11-1 and TRBJ2-1, with D perhaps TRBD2 (6 bases). The CDR3 contains 16 residues. Trimming stripped 5 bases from V and 0 bases from J, with 14 bases between. Germline V gene data show CDR1 as SGHAT and CDR2 as FQDESV (reference sequence). The CDR3 here is CASSRLDGGSYNEQFF. CDR3 bases: TGTGCCAGCAGCCGTCTAGACGGGGGCTCCTACAATGAGCAGTTCTTC.

The chain recombines TRBV19 with TRBJ1-5; D ambiguous. The V end lost 7 bases, the J end lost 2 bases, and 18 bases lay between the germline ends. Germline lookup yields CDR1 LNHDA and CDR2 SQIVND (reference sequence). The CDR3 spans 16 residues. In DNA, the CDR3 is TGTGCCAGTACTAGAGGGCTGTATGTGGGCAATCAGCCCCAGCATTTT. This encodes CASTRGLYVGNQPQHF. The full variable domain, rest sourced from reference TRBV19 and TRBJ1-5, is DGGITQSPKYLFRKEGQNVTLSCEQNLNHDAMYWYRQDPGQGLRLIYYSQIVNDFQKGDIAEGYSVSREKKESFPLTVTSAQKNPTAFYLCASTRGLYVGNQPQHFGDGTRLSIL.

This chain joins TRBV4-1 and TRBJ2-7; D possibly corresponds to TRBD2 (7 bases). The ends were cut back, 3 bases at V and 3 bases at J, with 21 bases in the middle. The germline gives CDR1 MGHRA, CDR2 YSYEKL. This CDR3 has 17 residues. The CDR3 DNA reads as TGCGCCAGCAGCCATGAGGGGGGGCCTTTCGGGGTCTACGAGCAGTACTTC. Protein product: CASSHEGGPFGVYEQYF.

CDR3 region: CAWSRDPGTHTDTQYF. The CDR3 DNA is TGTGCCTGGAGTCGCGACCCGGGAACCCACACAGATACGCAGTATTTT. The J gene is TRBJ2-3, the V gene TRBV30, with TRBD2 as a possible D gene (5 bases). The CDR3 consists of 16 residues. V lost 2 bases, J lost 2 bases, and 17 bases lay in between. Looked up from germline, CDR1 is GTSNPN and CDR2 is SVGIG (reference sequence).

The V and J genes are TRBV2 and TRBJ1-1; 8 nucleotides agree with TRBD1. J gave up 1 base and V 2 bases, and 3 bases lay outside the gene matches. The CDR3 is 15 amino acids. In germline, CDR1 is SNHLY, CDR2 FYNNEI. The CDR3 DNA reads as TGTGCCAGCAGTGAACAGGGGGCAGGGAACACTGAAGCTTTCTTT. The encoded protein is CASSEQGAGNTEAFF. The full variable domain, with the rest looked up from reference TRBV2 and TRBJ1-1, is EPEVTQTPSHQVTQMGQEVILRCVPISNHLYFYWYRQILGQKVEFLVSFYNNEISEKSEIFDDQFSVERPDGSNFTLKIRSTKLEDSAMYFCASSEQGAGNTEAFFGQGTRLTVV.

The V gene is TRBV4-1, the J gene TRBJ1-1, with 7 bases that match TRBD1. CDR1 is MGHRA, CDR2 YSYEKL, per germline. This CDR3 is built from 16 residues. After removal of 3 bases from V and 0 bases from J, the junction contained 7 bases not matched to a gene. DNA for the CDR3: TGCGCCAGCAGCCAGACAGGGTTATCGATGAACACTGAAGCTTTCTTT. This sequence encodes CASSQTGLSMNTEAFF.

This chain uses TRBV13 with TRBJ2-3; tentatively, D is TRBD2 (5 bases). The CDR3 runs 15 residues. Trimming took off 1 base at V and 2 bases at J, with 10 bases between the two ends. CDR1 PRHDT and CDR2 FYEKMQ come from the germline V gene (reference sequence). CDR3 sequence (DNA): TGTGCCAGCAGCTTAGCTGGACTGAACACAGATACGCAGTATTTT. This translates into CASSLAGLNTDTQYF. Combining the CDR3 with reference TRBV13 and TRBJ2-3 gives the whole variable domain AAGVIQSPRHLIKEKRETATLKCYPIPRHDTVYWYQQGPGQDPQFLISFYEKMQSDKGSIPDRFSAQQFSDYHSELNMSSLELGDSALYFCASSLAGLNTDTQYFGPGTRLTVL.

This clone was detected only once. The chain has TRBV6-1 and TRBJ1-1; TRBD1 is a possible D gene (5 bases). CDR3 size: 16 residues. V dropped 2 bases and J dropped 3 bases, with 16 bases sitting between them. Germline CDR1 and CDR2: MNHNS and SASEGT. This CDR3 is CASSEPPGGGDTEAFF. The CDR3 coding sequence is TGTGCCAGCAGTGAACCCCCCGGGGGAGGCGACACTGAAGCTTTCTTT.